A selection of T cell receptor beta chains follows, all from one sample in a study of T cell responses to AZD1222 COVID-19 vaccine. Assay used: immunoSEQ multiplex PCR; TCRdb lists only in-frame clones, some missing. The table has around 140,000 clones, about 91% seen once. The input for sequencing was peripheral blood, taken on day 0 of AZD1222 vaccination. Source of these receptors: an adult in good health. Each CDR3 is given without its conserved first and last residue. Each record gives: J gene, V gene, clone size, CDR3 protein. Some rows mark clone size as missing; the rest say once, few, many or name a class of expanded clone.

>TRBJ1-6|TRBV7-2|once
ASSLGGHLNSPLH
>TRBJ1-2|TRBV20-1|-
SARDPRLT
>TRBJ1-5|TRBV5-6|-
ASSLSGVNQPQH
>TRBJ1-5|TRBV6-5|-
ASSVDRDQPQH
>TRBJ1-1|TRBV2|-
ASSDGQGAIPEAF
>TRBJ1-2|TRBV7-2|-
ASSLARTVFKGYT
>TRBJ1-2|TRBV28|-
ASSLVAESYGYT
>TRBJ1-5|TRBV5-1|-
ASSQGDISNQPQH
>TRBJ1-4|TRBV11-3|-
ASSSWDSFSSTNEKLF
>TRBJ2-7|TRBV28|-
ASSAPYEQY
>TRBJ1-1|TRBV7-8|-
ASSLGGGITEAF
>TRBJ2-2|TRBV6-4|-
ASSSRKGGPSNANTGELF
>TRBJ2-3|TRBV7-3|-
ASSLDRYTDTQY
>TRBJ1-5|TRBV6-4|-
ASSQGSNQPQH
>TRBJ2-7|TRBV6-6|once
ASSYMQGQIEQY
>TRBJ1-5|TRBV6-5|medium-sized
ASSSNPGPGVGEH
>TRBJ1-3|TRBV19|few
ASLAFSGNTIY
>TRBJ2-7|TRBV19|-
ASTSRASSYEQY
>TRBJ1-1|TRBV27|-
ASHNFQGRGPNTEAF
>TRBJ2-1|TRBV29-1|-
SVGFSHNEQF
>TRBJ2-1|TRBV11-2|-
ASSLSSGKYNEQF
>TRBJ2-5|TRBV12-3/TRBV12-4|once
ASRRGQGETQY
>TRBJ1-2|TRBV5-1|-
ASSSSLPLTDNYGYT
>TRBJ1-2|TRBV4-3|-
ASSQDHGGAYGYT
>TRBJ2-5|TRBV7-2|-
ASSSSIMETQY
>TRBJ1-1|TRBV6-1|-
ASSEGQLNTEAF
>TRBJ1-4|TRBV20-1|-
SASGTGAELSNEKLF
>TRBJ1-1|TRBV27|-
ASRAGTEAF
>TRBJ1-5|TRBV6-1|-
ASSEEGGTAGNH
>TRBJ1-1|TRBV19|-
ASSIGTRNAAF
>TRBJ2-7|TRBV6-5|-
ASSSSGGGSYEQY
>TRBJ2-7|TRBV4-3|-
ASSQDSGSYEQY
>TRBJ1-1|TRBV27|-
ASSLERGGPEAF
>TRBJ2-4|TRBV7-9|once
ASSSPGAKNIQY
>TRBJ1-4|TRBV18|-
ASSQGQDNEKLF
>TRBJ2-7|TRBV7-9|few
ASSSRTPANEQY
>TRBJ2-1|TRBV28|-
ASSSAGGPYNEQF
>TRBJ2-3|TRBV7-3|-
ASSCWGQGKFADTQY
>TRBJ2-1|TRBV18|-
ASSLGQGTAEQF
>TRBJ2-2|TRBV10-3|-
AISEGPRAGENTGELF
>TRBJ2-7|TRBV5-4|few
ASSRGTASYEQY
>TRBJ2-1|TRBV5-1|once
ASSLEGEARNEQF
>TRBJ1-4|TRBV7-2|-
ASSHSRTDEKLF
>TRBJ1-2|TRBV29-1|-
SVEEIQGTYGYT
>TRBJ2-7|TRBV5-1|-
ASSLEIGLTYEQY
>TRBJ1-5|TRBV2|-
ASSQDRVDNQPQH
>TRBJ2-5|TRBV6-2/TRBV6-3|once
ASSYSSQGTQY
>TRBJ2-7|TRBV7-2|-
ASSLGWDFSYEQY
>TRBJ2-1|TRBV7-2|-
ASSRENGVWNEQF
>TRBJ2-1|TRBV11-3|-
ASSAGTTYYNEQF
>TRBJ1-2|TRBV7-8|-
ASSSIRDRGPEFHGYT